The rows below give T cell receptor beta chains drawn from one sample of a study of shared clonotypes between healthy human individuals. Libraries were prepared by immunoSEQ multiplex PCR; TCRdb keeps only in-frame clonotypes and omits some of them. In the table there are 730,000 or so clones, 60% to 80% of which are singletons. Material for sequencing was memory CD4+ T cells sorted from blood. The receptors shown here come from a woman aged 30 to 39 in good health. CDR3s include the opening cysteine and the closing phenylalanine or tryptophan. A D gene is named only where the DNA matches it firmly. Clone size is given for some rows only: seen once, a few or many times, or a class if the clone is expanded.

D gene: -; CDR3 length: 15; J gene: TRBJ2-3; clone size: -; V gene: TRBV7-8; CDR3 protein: CASSAFRGGTDTQYF; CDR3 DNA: TGTGCCAGCAGCGCTTTCAGGGGGGGGACAGATACGCAGTATTTT
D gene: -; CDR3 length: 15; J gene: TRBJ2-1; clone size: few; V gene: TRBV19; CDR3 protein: CASSILGGTYNEQFF; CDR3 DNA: TGTGCCAGTAGTATCCTGGGCGGGACTTACAATGAGCAGTTCTTC
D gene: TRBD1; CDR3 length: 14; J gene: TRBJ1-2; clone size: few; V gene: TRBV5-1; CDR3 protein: CASSLPDRAYGYTF; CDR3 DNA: TGCGCCAGCAGCCTGCCGGACAGGGCCTATGGCTACACCTTC
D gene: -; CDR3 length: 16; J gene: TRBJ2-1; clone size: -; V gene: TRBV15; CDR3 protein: CATSRGDSGSYNEQFF; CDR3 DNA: TGTGCCACCAGCAGGGGTGACTCCGGCTCCTACAATGAGCAGTTCTTC
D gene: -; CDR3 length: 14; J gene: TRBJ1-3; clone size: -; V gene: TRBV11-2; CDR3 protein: CASSSPGTRNTIYF; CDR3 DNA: TGTGCCAGCAGCTCACCCGGGACACGAAACACCATATATTTT
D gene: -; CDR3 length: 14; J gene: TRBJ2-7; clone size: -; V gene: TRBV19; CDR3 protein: CASSPQGGQNEQYF; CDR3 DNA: TGTGCCAGTAGTCCCCAGGGGGGTCAAAACGAGCAGTACTTC
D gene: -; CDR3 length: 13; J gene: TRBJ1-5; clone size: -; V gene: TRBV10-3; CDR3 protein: CAISAGHNQPQHF; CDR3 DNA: TGTGCCATCAGTGCAGGACACAATCAGCCCCAGCATTTT
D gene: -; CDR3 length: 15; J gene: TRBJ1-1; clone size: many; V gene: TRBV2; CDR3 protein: CASSVASYMNTEAFF; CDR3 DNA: TGTGCCAGCAGTGTAGCTTCTTACATGAACACTGAAGCTTTCTTT
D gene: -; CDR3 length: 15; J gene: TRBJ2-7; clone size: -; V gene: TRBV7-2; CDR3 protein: CASSLTSVSSYEQYF; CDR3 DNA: TGTGCCAGCAGCTTAACCAGCGTGAGCTCCTACGAGCAGTACTTC
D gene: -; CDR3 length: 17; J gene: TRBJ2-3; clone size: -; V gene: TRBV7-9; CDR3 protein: CASSLSLRSDGTDTQYF; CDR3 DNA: TGTGCCAGCAGCTTAAGTTTACGGAGCGACGGCACAGATACGCAGTATTTT
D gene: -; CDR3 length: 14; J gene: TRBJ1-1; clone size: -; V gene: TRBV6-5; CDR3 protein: CASSFGGTEAEAFF; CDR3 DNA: TGTGCCAGCAGTTTCGGAGGAACAGAAGCTGAAGCTTTCTTT
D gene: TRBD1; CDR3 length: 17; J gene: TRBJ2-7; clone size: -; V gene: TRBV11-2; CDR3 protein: CASSLVRTGGAGYEQYF; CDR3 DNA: TGTGCCAGCAGCTTAGTTAGGACAGGGGGCGCGGGATACGAGCAGTACTTC
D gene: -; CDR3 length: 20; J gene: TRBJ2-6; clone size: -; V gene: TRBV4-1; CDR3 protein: CASSQDGQGVVSTGANVLTF; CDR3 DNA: TGCGCCAGCAGCCAAGATGGGCAGGGAGTGGTCTCCACTGGGGCCAACGTCCTGACTTTC
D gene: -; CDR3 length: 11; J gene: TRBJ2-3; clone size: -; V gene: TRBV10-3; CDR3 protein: CATGELDTQYF; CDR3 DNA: TGTGCCACAGGGGAACTAGATACGCAGTATTTT
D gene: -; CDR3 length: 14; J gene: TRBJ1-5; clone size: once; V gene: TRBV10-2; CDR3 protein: CASTSPGSNQPQHF; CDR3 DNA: TGCGCCAGCACCTCACCAGGGTCCAATCAGCCCCAGCATTTT
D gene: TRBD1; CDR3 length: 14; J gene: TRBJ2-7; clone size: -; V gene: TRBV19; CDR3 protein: CASSAGTGGWEQYF; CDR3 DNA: TGTGCCAGTAGTGCCGGGACAGGGGGCTGGGAGCAGTACTTC
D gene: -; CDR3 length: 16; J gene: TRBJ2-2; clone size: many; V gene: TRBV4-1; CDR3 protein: CASSQGMRGRSGELFF; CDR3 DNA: TGCGCCAGCAGCCAAGGAATGCGGGGGCGATCCGGGGAGCTGTTTTTT
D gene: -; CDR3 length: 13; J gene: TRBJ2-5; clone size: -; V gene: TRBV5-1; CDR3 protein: CASSGVPEETQYF; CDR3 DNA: TGCGCCAGCAGCGGGGTCCCGGAGGAGACCCAGTACTTC
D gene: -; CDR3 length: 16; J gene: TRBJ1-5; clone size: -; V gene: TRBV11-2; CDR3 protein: CASSAGGDPSNQPQHF; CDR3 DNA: TGTGCCAGCAGCGCTGGGGGCGACCCTAGCAATCAGCCCCAGCATTTT
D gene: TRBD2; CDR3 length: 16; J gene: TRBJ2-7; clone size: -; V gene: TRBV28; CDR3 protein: CASVTFSGSPIDEQYF; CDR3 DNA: TGTGCCAGCGTCACTTTTAGCGGGAGCCCCATAGACGAGCAGTACTTC
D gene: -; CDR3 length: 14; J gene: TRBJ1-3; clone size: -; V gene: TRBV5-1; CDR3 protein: CASRIGGAGNTIYF; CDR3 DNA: TGCGCCAGCAGAATTGGAGGGGCTGGAAACACCATATATTTT
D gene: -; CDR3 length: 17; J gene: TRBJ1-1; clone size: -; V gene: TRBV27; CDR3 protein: CASSSRARTEENTEAFF; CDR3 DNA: TGTGCCAGCAGTTCTAGAGCGAGAACAGAAGAGAACACTGAAGCTTTCTTT
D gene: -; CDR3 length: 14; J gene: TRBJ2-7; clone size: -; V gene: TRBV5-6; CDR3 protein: CASSLGGTSYEQYF; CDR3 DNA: TGTGCCAGCAGCTTGGGGGGAACGTCCTACGAGCAGTACTTC
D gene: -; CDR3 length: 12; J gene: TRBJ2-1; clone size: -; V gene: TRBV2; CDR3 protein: CASSGLQGGQFF; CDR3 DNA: TGTGCCAGCAGTGGATTACAGGGAGGTCAGTTCTTC
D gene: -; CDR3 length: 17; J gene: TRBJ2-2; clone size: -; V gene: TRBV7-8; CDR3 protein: CASSLALVGANTGELFF; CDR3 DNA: TGTGCCAGCAGCTTAGCGCTGGTAGGGGCGAACACCGGGGAGCTGTTTTTT
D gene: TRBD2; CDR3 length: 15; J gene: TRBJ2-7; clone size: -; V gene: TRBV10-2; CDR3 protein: CASRGGLAGKLEQYF; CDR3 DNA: TGCGCCAGCAGGGGGGGACTAGCGGGAAAACTCGAGCAGTACTTC
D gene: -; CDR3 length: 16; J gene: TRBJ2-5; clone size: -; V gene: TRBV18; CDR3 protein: CASSPTRDTARQTQYF; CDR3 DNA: TGTGCCAGCTCACCGACGCGGGACACAGCGAGACAGACCCAGTACTTC
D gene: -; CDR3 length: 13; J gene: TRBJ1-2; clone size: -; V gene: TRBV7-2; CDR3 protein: CASSLDRDYGYTF; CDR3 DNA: TGTGCCAGCAGCTTAGACCGCGACTATGGCTACACCTTC
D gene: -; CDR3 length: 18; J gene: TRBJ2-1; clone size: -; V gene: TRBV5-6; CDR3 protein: CASSPGPGDSVSYNEQFF; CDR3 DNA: TGTGCCAGCAGCCCGGGGCCCGGGGATAGCGTTTCCTACAATGAGCAGTTCTTC
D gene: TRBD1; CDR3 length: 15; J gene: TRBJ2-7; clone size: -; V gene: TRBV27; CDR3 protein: CASSWKGQGTYEQYF; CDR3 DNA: TGTGCCAGCAGTTGGAAGGGACAGGGCACCTACGAGCAGTACTTC
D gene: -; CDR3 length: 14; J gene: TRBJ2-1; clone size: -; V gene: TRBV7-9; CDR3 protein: CASSTTGNYNEQFF; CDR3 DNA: TGTGCCAGCAGCACGACTGGAAACTACAATGAGCAGTTCTTC
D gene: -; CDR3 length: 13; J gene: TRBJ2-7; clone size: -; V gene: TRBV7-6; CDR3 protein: CASSLSGTYEQYF; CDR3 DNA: TGTGCCAGCAGCTTATCTGGAACCTACGAGCAGTACTTC
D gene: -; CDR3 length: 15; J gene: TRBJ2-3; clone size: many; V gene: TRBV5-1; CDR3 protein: CASSLGLSGSDTQYF; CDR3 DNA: TGCGCCAGCAGCTTGGGTCTGTCGGGGTCAGATACGCAGTATTTT
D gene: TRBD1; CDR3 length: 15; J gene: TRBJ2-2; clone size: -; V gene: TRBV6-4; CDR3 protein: CASSELGGGTGELFF; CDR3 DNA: TGTGCCAGCAGCGAGTTAGGGGGCGGCACCGGGGAGCTGTTTTTT
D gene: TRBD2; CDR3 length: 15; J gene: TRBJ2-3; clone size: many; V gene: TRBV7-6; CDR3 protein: CASSPIAGGSNTQYF; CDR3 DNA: TGTGCCAGCAGTCCCATAGCGGGAGGGTCGAATACGCAGTATTTT
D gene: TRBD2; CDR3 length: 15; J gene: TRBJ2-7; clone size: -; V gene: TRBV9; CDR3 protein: CASSETSGPSYEQYF; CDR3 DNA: TGTGCCAGCAGCGAGACTAGCGGGCCCTCCTACGAGCAGTACTTC
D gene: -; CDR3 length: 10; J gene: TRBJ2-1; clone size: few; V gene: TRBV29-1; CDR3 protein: CSVYSAEQFF; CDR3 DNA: TGCAGCGTGTACTCGGCTGAGCAGTTCTTC
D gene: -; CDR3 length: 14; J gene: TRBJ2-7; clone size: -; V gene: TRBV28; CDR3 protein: CASSIGTASYEQYF; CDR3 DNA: TGTGCCAGCAGTATTGGTACAGCATCCTACGAGCAGTACTTC
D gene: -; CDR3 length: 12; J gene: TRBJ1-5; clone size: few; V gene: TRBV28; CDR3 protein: CASQRVGQPQHF; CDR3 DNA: TGTGCCAGTCAACGGGTTGGTCAGCCCCAGCATTTT
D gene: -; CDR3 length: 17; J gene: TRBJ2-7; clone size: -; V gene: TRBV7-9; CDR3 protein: CASSSYRGAGLAYEQYF; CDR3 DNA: TGTGCCAGCAGCTCCTACCGGGGGGCGGGACTTGCCTACGAGCAGTACTTC
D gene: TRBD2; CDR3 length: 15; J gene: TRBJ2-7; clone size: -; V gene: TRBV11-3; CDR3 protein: CASSFTPGLDCEQYF; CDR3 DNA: TGTGCCAGCAGCTTTACGCCGGGACTAGACTGCGAGCAGTACTTC
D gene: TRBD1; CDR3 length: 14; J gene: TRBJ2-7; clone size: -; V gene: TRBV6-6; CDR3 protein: CASSYPTGAHEQYF; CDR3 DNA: TGTGCCAGCAGTTACCCGACAGGGGCCCACGAGCAGTACTTC
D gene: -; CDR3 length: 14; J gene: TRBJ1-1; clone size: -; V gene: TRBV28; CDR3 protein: CASSPLFRKTEAFF; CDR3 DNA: TGTGCCAGCAGTCCTCTATTCCGAAAAACTGAAGCTTTCTTT
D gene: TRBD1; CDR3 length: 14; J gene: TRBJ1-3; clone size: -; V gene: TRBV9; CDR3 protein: CASSAYDRDNTIYF; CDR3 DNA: TGTGCCAGCAGCGCATACGACAGGGACAACACCATATATTTT
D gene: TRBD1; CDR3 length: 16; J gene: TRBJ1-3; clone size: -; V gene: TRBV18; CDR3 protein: CASSQGQGATGNTIYF; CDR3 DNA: TGTGCCAGCTCTCAAGGACAGGGGGCAACTGGAAACACCATATATTTT
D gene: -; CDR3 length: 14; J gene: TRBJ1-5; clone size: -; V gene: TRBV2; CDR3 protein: CASSHGRENQPQHF; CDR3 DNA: TGTGCCAGCAGTCACGGACGGGAAAATCAGCCCCAGCATTTT
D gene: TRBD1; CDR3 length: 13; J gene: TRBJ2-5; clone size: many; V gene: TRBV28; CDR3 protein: CASSSGQEETQYF; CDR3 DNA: TGTGCCAGCAGTTCGGGACAGGAAGAGACCCAGTACTTC
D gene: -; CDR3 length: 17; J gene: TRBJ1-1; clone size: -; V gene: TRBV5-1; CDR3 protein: CASKMSAGEFMNTEAFF; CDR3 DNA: TGCGCCAGCAAAATGTCTGCGGGGGAGTTCATGAACACTGAAGCTTTCTTT
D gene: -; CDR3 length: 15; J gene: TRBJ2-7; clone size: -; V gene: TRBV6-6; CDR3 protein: CASRRGDGELYEQYF; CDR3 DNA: TGTGCCAGCAGAAGGGGAGATGGGGAACTCTACGAGCAGTACTTC
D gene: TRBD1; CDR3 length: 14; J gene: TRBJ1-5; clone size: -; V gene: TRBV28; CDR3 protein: CASSLRDRGQPQHF; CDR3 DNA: TGTGCCAGCAGTCTCCGGGACAGGGGTCAGCCCCAGCATTTT
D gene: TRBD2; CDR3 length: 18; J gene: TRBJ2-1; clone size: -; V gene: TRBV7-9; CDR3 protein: CASSLVLGSGASYNEQFF; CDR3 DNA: TGTGCCAGCAGCTTAGTCCTGGGCAGCGGGGCCTCCTACAATGAGCAGTTCTTC
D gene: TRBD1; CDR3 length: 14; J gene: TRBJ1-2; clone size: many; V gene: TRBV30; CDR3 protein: CAWAPGQGGYGYTF; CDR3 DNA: TGTGCCTGGGCGCCGGGACAGGGGGGCTATGGCTACACCTTC
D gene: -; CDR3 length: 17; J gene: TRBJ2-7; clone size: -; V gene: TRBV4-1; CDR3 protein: CASSQDYILSGDYEQYF; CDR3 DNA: TGCGCCAGCAGCCAAGATTATATACTATCGGGAGACTACGAGCAGTACTTC
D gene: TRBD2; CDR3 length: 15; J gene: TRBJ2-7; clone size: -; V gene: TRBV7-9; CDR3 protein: CASSLSQLAGEEQYF; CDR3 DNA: TGTGCCAGCAGCTTAAGTCAACTAGCGGGAGAAGAGCAGTACTTC
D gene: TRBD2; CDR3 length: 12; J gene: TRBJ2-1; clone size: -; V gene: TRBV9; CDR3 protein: CASSVGGTTPFF; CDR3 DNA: TGTGCCAGCAGCGTAGGGGGGACTACCCCGTTCTTC
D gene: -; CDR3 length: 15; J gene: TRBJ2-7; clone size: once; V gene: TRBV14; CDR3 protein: CASSQDRISTYEQYF; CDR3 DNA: TGTGCCAGCAGCCAAGACAGAATAAGCACCTACGAGCAGTACTTC
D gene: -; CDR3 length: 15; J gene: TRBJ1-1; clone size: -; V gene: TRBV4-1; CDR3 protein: CASSHPLVVRTEAFF; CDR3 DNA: TGCGCCAGCAGCCACCCGTTGGTGGTTAGAACTGAAGCTTTCTTT